This T cell receptor beta chain comes out of a study of identical twins. The CDR3 has 17 amino acids. With 0 bases removed from V and 8 bases from J, the gap between germline ends came to 22 bases. TCRdb recomputed calls from the 5' RACE reads with MiXCR, one row per CDR3 protein. This sample yields roughly 220,000 distinct CDR3 sequences, of which 6.5% to 8% are seen a single time; roughly 15% belongs to the top ten. Each donor was a healthy Caucasian. Study-level findings and limits: Where out-of-frame alpha sequences were twin-shared, they showed excess low generation probability. For cord blood, abundant beta clonotypes had fewer insertions, unlike memory repertoires, which showed none.

This clonotype was seen many times. Antigen specificity is unknown. A further study also used this sample, focusing on T cells expressing NK-cell markers.

This TCR came from a woman aged 18-29 years in good health. The material sequenced was CD8+ T cells sorted from blood. This chain connects TRBV12-3 or TRBV12-4 to TRBJ1-1; no clear D. CDR3 residues: CASSLALSSATGEEAFF. The DNA of the CDR3 is TGTGCCAGCAGTTTAGCGCTCAGTTCCGCCACCGGAGAGGAAGCTTTCTTT.